These 32 T cell receptor beta chains originate from one sample sequenced in a study of blood T cell repertoires in COVID-19. Sequenced by immunoSEQ multiplex PCR; TCRdb stores in-frame clones only, minus some. The sample holds tens of thousands of clones, approximately 80% seen once. The sample taken for sequencing was PBMCs or T cells enriched from blood (not recorded which). All receptors come from a woman in her thirties or forties with acute COVID-19.

This chain uses TRBV27 with TRBJ2-2, with D perhaps TRBD2 (6 bases). The ends were cut back, 1 base at V and 4 bases at J, with 10 bases in the middle. The CDR3 length is 15 residues. Per the germline V gene, CDR1 is MNHEY and CDR2 is SMNVEV (reference sequence). The CDR3 loop reads CASSLLGGRTGELFF. The CDR3 coding sequence is TGTGCCAGCAGTTTATTGGGGGGTCGCACCGGGGAGCTGTTTTTT.

The J gene is TRBJ2-5, the V gene TRBV7-5; the table's D call TRBD2 went unverified against the DNA. TRBV7-5 is given as a pseudogene. This CDR3 has 16 amino acids. CDR3 protein: CVRSLSSGGRQETQYF. In DNA form, the CDR3 reads TGTGTCAGAAGCTTAAGCTCCGGGGGGCGGCAAGAGACCCAGTACTTC.

For the CDR3, the DNA is TGTGCCAGCAGCCAAAAACAGGGCCACGGCTACACCTTC. Translated: CASSQKQGHGYTF. The rearrangement uses TRBV14 and TRBJ1-2, with D maybe TRBD1 (6 bases). CDR3 size: 13 residues. Germline CDR1 reads SGHDN; CDR2 reads FVKESK. V lost 2 bases to trimming and J lost 8 bases, with 12 bases between them.

The genes are TRBV2 and TRBJ2-5; 12 bases map to TRBD2. Per the germline V gene, CDR1 is SNHLY and CDR2 is FYNNEI. The junction had 9 bases not matched to a gene; V was cut back by 5 bases and J by 5 bases. The CDR3 length is 16 residues. The CDR3 DNA reads as TGTGCCAGCAGTACAACTAGCGGGAGGAGGGGGGAGACCCAGTACTTC. This gives the protein CASSTTSGRRGETQYF. Full variable domain (outside the CDR3, taken from reference TRBV2 and TRBJ2-5): EPEVTQTPSHQVTQMGQEVILRCVPISNHLYFYWYRQILGQKVEFLVSFYNNEISEKSEIFDDQFSVERPDGSNFTLKIRSTKLEDSAMYFCASSTTSGRRGETQYFGPGTRLLVL.

The chain has TRBV5-1 and TRBJ1-3; D perhaps matches TRBD1 (5 bases). In germline, CDR1 is SGHRS, CDR2 YFSETQ. This CDR3 contains 13 residues. Trimming removed 7 bases at V and 2 bases at J, with 10 bases between. This chain's CDR3 is CASGRGTGNTIYF. The CDR3 DNA follows: TGCGCCAGCGGCCGGGGGACTGGAAACACCATATATTTT. The full variable domain, with the rest looked up from reference TRBV5-1 and TRBJ1-3, is KAGVTQTPRYLIKTRGQQVTLSCSPISGHRSVSWYQQTPGQGLQFLFEYFSETQRNKGNFPGRFSGRQFSNSRSEMNVSTLELGDSALYLCASGRGTGNTIYFGEGSWLTVV.

The chain is built from TRBV2 and TRBJ1-4; unclear D gene. The CDR3 is 15 residues long. Germline loops: CDR1 SNHLY, CDR2 FYNNEI. V shed 2 bases and J shed 3 bases, with 10 bases lying between them. CDR3 nucleotide sequence: TGTGCCAGCAGTGAAAGTAGACGGGCTAATGAAAAACTGTTTTTT. It yields the protein CASSESRRANEKLFF.

A note on this clone: A read error may produce the germline difference seen at one junction end. The rearrangement uses TRBV2 and TRBJ2-5; the match to TRBD1 covers 7 bases. The CDR3 runs 14 residues. Germline V gene data show CDR1 as SNHLY and CDR2 as FYNNEI. CDR3 protein: CASRGQTTQGTQYF. The CDR3 coding sequence is TGTGCCAGCAGGGGACAGACCACTCAAGGGACCCAGTACTTC.

The rearrangement uses TRBV7-6 and TRBJ1-1; weak D call: TRBD1 (6 bases). Germline CDR1 SGHVS, CDR2 FNYEAQ. The CDR3 contains 17 residues. Trimming removed 1 base from V and 7 bases from J, with 22 bases in between. The CDR3 region is CASSLVVMDSDKFEAFF. CDR3 nucleotide sequence: TGTGCCAGCAGCTTAGTCGTGATGGACAGCGATAAATTTGAAGCTTTCTTT.

This clone occurred once. The chain carries TRBV19 and TRBJ1-2; the D gene is possibly TRBD1 (5 bases). The CDR3 totals 13 residues. With 3 bases removed from V and 4 bases from J, the gap between germline ends came to 9 bases. Germline values: CDR1 LNHDA, CDR2 SQIVND (reference sequence). The CDR3 region is CASSITGPYGYTF. The CDR3 coding sequence is TGTGCCAGTAGTATTACAGGCCCCTATGGCTACACCTTC.

In nucleotides, the CDR3 is TGTGCCAGCAGCGTGGGACAGCTGGGAAACACCATATATTTT. As protein: CASSVGQLGNTIYF. V gene TRBV9 combines with J gene TRBJ1-3; 7 nucleotides line up with TRBD1. The CDR3 loop spans 14 amino acids. Trimming removed 2 bases from V and 4 bases from J; junction bases left unmatched: 3. Germline V gene sequence: CDR1 SGDLS, CDR2 YYNGEE.

This clone has only a few counts. The chain joins TRBV13 to TRBJ1-2; tentative D call: TRBD1 (5 bases). V was clipped by 5 bases and J by 7 bases, with 17 bases between them. The CDR3 runs 14 residues. Germline CDR1 reads PRHDT; CDR2 reads FYEKMQ (reference sequence). CDR3 nucleotides: TGTGCCAGCAGCCGAGACCTAGGGGTGCGTGGCTACACCTTC. Protein product: CASSRDLGVRGYTF.

The CDR3 here is CASRTSSTDTQYF. In DNA form, the CDR3 reads TGCGCCAGCAGGACTTCTAGCACAGATACGCAGTATTTT. The gene calls are TRBV4-1 and TRBJ2-3; unclear D gene. The CDR3 totals 13 residues. V was cut by 6 bases and J by 0 bases, with 7 bases left in between. CDR1 is MGHRA and CDR2 is YSYEKL in the germline V gene.

This chain connects TRBV4-1 to TRBJ2-3; 9 positions match TRBD2. The germline V gene encodes CDR1 MGHRA and CDR2 YSYEKL. This CDR3 is built from 14 residues. The trim removed 5 bases at V and 0 bases at J, leaving 0 bases unmatched. The CDR3, as DNA: TGCGCCAGCAGCAGCGGGGGGAGCACAGATACGCAGTATTTT. It encodes CASSSGGSTDTQYF.

The V and J genes are TRBV2 and TRBJ2-1; no clear D. The CDR3 runs 12 residues. Between the trimmed V and J ends, which lost 10 bases and 4 bases, there was a span of 11 bases. Germline lookup yields CDR1 SNHLY and CDR2 FYNNEI. Written as DNA, the CDR3 is TGTGCCAACCAAGACACTTACAATGAGCAGTTCTTC. This gives the protein CANQDTYNEQFF. Combining the CDR3 with reference TRBV2 and TRBJ2-1 gives the whole variable domain EPEVTQTPSHQVTQMGQEVILRCVPISNHLYFYWYRQILGQKVEFLVSFYNNEISEKSEIFDDQFSVERPDGSNFTLKIRSTKLEDSAMYFCANQDTYNEQFFGPGTRLTVL.

The chain is built from TRBV9 and TRBJ2-3; D is unresolved. V was trimmed by 2 bases and J by 0 bases, leaving 4 bases between them. Germline V gives CDR1 SGDLS, CDR2 YYNGEE. CDR3 length: 13 amino acids. The CDR3 DNA reads TGTGCCAGCAGCGTCCTCAGCACAGATACGCAGTATTTT. This codes for CASSVLSTDTQYF.

This sequence joins TRBV5-4 and TRBJ2-7; 8 nucleotides agree with TRBD1. J was trimmed by 2 bases and V by 7 bases; bases with no gene match: 14. From germline, CDR1 is SGHNT and CDR2 YYREEE (reference sequence). This CDR3 has 16 amino acids. Here the CDR3 DNA reads TGTGCCAGCTGTCCTTATCCGGGACAGGCAACCTACGAGCAGTACGTC. This gives the protein CASCPYPGQATYEQYV.

This chain joins TRBV3-1 (or the pseudogene TRBV3-2) and TRBJ1-2, with 7 nucleotides matching TRBD1. Germline V gene sequence: CDR1 LGHDT, CDR2 YNNKEL (reference sequence). Germline trimming cut 1 base from V and 5 bases from J; bases unmatched to any gene: 10. The CDR3 spans 16 residues. The CDR3 spells CASSQGMQGGMYGYTF. DNA of the CDR3: TGTGCCAGCAGCCAAGGGATGCAAGGGGGCATGTATGGCTACACCTTC.

The V call is TRBV5-1, the J call TRBJ1-2, with D tentatively TRBD1 (5 bases). The V end lost 4 bases, the J end lost 6 bases, and 25 bases lay between the germline ends. Germline values: CDR1 SGHRS, CDR2 YFSETQ. CDR3 length: 17 amino acids. CDR3 residues: CASSPAIVQGAPHGYTF. The CDR3 DNA reads TGCGCCAGCAGCCCCGCCATAGTCCAGGGCGCTCCCCATGGCTACACCTTC. Based on the CDR3 plus reference TRBV5-1 and TRBJ1-2, the full variable domain is KAGVTQTPRYLIKTRGQQVTLSCSPISGHRSVSWYQQTPGQGLQFLFEYFSETQRNKGNFPGRFSGRQFSNSRSEMNVSTLELGDSALYLCASSPAIVQGAPHGYTFGSGTRLTVV.

The V call is TRBV11-2, the J call TRBJ1-4; D is unresolved. V was cut by 2 bases and J by 6 bases, with 7 bases left in between. Germline CDR1 and CDR2: SGHAT and FQNNGV. CDR3 length: 13 residues. CDR3 sequence reads: CASSLTQDEKLFF. The CDR3 DNA reads TGTGCCAGCAGCTTAACTCAAGATGAAAAACTGTTTTTT.

The CDR3 reads CASSRREGVYEQYF. The CDR3 bases are TGTGCCAGCAGTAGGCGGGAGGGGGTCTACGAGCAGTACTTC. The chain couples TRBV3-1 (or the pseudogene TRBV3-2) to TRBJ2-7; 9 bases line up with TRBD2. The CDR3 has 14 amino acids. Germline V CDR1 and CDR2: LGHDT, YNNKEL (reference sequence). V dropped 6 bases and J dropped 3; count of bases not matched to a gene: 6.

This chain connects TRBV7-6 to TRBJ2-7, with 7 bases that match TRBD1. Germline V gene data show CDR1 as SGHVS and CDR2 as FNYEAQ. The CDR3 loop spans 13 amino acids. V lost 5 bases and J lost 3; bases outside the gene matches: 4. CDR3 bases: TGTGCCAGCAGCCCAGGGACAGACTACGAGCAGTACTTC. This sequence encodes CASSPGTDYEQYF. Filled out from reference TRBV7-6 and TRBJ2-7, the complete variable domain reads GAGVSQSPRYKVTKRGQDVALRCDPISGHVSLYWYRQALGQGPEFLTYFNYEAQQDKSGLPNDRFSAERPEGSISTLTIQRTEQRDSAMYRCASSPGTDYEQYFGPGTRLTVT.

The chain links TRBV4-2 to TRBJ2-3; 11 bases map to TRBD2. Germline loops: CDR1 LGHNA, CDR2 YNFKEQ. Unmatched junction bases numbered 5, after V lost 0 bases and J lost 3 bases. This CDR3 contains 17 residues. The CDR3 DNA is TGTGCCAGCAGCCAAGACCAAACTAGCGGGAGAACAGATACGCAGTATTTT. Its protein is CASSQDQTSGRTDTQYF.

V usage is TRBV18 and J usage is TRBJ1-5; D unresolved. Germline CDR1 and CDR2: KGHSH and LQKENI. V lost 1 base and J 5 bases, leaving 15 bases between the germline ends. The CDR3 sequence is 16 residues long. The CDR3 nucleotides are TGTGCCAGCTCACCACAACTCAGCGGGCAGGATCAGCCCCAGCATTTT. It codes for CASSPQLSGQDQPQHF.

This clone was detected only once. The chain uses TRBV5-1 and TRBJ2-3; 7 bases fit TRBD1. The V segment lost 3 bases and the J segment 6 bases; nucleotides outside the gene matches: 4. The CDR3 is made up of 13 amino acids. CDR1 SGHRS and CDR2 YFSETQ come from the germline V gene. The CDR3 region is CASSSQGLDTQYF. For the CDR3, the DNA is TGCGCCAGCAGCTCACAGGGGTTGGATACGCAGTATTTT.

The rearrangement links TRBV5-4 to TRBJ2-2; 11 bases align to TRBD2. With 4 bases clipped from V and 6 bases from J, the junction kept 5 bases outside the gene matches. CDR1 and CDR2 from the germline V gene are SGHNT and YYREEE (reference sequence). The CDR3 spans 15 residues. In nucleotides, the CDR3 is TGTGCCAGCAGCCAACTAGCGGGAGTAGCCGGGGAGCTGTTTTTT. This sequence encodes CASSQLAGVAGELFF. The variable domain in full, completed from reference TRBV5-4 and TRBJ2-2, reads ETGVTQSPTHLIKTRGQQVTLRCSSQSGHNTVSWYQQALGQGPQFIFQYYREEENGRGNFPPRFSGLQFPNYSSELNVNALELDDSALYLCASSQLAGVAGELFFGEGSRLTVL.

The chain carries TRBV11-2 and TRBJ2-2; 10 bases line up with TRBD2. Germline-derived CDR1 and CDR2 are SGHAT and FQNNGV. The CDR3 covers 17 residues. After removal of 6 bases from V and 3 bases from J, the junction contained 10 bases not matched to a gene. The CDR3 here is CASRGASGSRHTGELFF. Written as DNA, the CDR3 is TGTGCCAGCAGAGGAGCTAGCGGGAGTAGGCACACCGGGGAGCTGTTTTTT.

This rearrangement joins TRBV4-1 to TRBJ2-7, with 8 bases that match TRBD1. V lost 5 bases, J lost 2 bases, and 5 bases stayed unmatched. There are 14 residues in the CDR3. Germline V gene data show CDR1 as MGHRA and CDR2 as YSYEKL. CDR3: CASSFDRGTYEQYV. The DNA for the CDR3 is TGCGCCAGCAGCTTCGACAGGGGAACCTACGAGCAGTACGTC.

The chain is built from TRBV27 and TRBJ1-3; tentatively, D is TRBD1 (6 bases). With 3 bases removed from V and 0 bases from J, the gap between germline ends came to 12 bases. Germline CDR1 MNHEY, CDR2 SMNVEV (reference sequence). The CDR3 sequence is 16 residues long. The DNA of the CDR3 is TGTGCCAGCAGTTTTTCGGGGGGCAACTCTGGAAACACCATATATTTT. This sequence encodes CASSFSGGNSGNTIYF.

This sequence joins TRBV19 and TRBJ2-3, with TRBD2 matching 7 bases. Germline V lookup: CDR1 LNHDA, CDR2 SQIVND (reference sequence). The trim removed 5 bases at V and 4 bases at J, leaving 9 bases unmatched. This CDR3 is built from 15 residues. The DNA for the CDR3 is TGTGCCAGTAGTCCTCTCGGGAGGATCGCAGATACGCAGTATTTT. Its translation: CASSPLGRIADTQYF.

This chain joins TRBV28 and TRBJ2-7, with 8 bases lining up with TRBD1. After removal of 11 bases from V and 6 bases from J, the junction contained 12 bases not matched to a gene. The CDR3 is 13 amino acids. The germline V gene has CDR1 MDHEN and CDR2 SYDVKM. DNA of the CDR3: TGTGCCGCCTCCCGGGACAGGCCGGGCGAGCAGTACTTC. Its protein is CAASRDRPGEQYF.

The V gene is TRBV4-2, the J gene TRBJ2-2; 9 bases are shared with TRBD2. The CDR3 has 17 residues. Germline-derived CDR1 and CDR2 are LGHNA and YNFKEQ. The trim removed 4 bases at V and 2 bases at J, leaving 8 bases unmatched. The CDR3 region has the DNA TGTGCCAGCAGCCTGTTCAGCGGGGGGTCCAACACCGGGGAGCTGTTTTTT. Its protein product is CASSLFSGGSNTGELFF.

Only a few counts were recorded for this clone. The genes are TRBV25-1 and TRBJ1-3, with 8 nucleotides matching TRBD1. From germline, CDR1 is MGHDK and CDR2 SYGVNS. This CDR3 is 16 amino acids long. V trimming: 4 bases; J trimming: 0 bases; junction bases outside the gene matches: 5. In nucleotides, the CDR3 is TGTGCCAGCAGTGCCCAGGGGGCTGGCTCTGGAAACACCATATATTTT. As protein: CASSAQGAGSGNTIYF.